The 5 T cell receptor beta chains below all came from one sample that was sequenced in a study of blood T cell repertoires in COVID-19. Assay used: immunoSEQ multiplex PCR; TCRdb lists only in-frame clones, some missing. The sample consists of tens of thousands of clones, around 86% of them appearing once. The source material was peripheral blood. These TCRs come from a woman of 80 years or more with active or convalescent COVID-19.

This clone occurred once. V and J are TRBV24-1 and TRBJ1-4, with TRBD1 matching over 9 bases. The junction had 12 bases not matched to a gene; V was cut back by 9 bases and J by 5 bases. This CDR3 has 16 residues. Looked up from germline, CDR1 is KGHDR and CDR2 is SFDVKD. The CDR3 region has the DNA TGTGCCACCCCCAAGACAGGGGGAGTTCGAAATGAAAAACTGTTTTTT. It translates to CATPKTGGVRNEKLFF.

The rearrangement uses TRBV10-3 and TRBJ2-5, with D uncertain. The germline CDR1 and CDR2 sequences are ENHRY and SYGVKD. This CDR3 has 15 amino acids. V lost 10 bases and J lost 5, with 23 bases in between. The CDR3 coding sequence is TGTGCCACCCTAGAGCCCGACGGTCGGTCGGAGACCCAGTACTTC. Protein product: CATLEPDGRSETQYF.

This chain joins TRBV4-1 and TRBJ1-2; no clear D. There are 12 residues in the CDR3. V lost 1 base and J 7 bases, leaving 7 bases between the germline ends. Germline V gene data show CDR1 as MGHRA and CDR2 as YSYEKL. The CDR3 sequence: CASSQGRGGYTF. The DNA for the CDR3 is TGCGCCAGCAGCCAAGGGCGCGGTGGCTACACCTTC.

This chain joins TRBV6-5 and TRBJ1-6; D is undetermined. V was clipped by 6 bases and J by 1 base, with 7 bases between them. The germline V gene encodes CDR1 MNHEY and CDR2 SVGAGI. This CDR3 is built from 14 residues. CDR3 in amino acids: CASRGRSYNSPLHF. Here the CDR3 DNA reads TGTGCCAGCAGGGGGAGGTCCTATAATTCACCCCTCCACTTT.

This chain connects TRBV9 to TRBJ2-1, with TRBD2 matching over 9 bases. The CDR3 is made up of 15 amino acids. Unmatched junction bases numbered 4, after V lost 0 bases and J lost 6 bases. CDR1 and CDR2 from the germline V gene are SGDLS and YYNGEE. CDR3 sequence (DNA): TGTGCCAGCAGCGTAGTCGGCGGGGGGGCCAATGAGCAGTTCTTC. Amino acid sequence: CASSVVGGGANEQFF. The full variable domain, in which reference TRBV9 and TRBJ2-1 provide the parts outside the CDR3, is DSGVTQTPKHLITATGQRVTLRCSPRSGDLSVYWYQQSLDQGLQFLIQYYNGEERAKGNILERFSAQQFPDLHSELNLSSLELGDSALYFCASSVVGGGANEQFFGPGTRLTVL.